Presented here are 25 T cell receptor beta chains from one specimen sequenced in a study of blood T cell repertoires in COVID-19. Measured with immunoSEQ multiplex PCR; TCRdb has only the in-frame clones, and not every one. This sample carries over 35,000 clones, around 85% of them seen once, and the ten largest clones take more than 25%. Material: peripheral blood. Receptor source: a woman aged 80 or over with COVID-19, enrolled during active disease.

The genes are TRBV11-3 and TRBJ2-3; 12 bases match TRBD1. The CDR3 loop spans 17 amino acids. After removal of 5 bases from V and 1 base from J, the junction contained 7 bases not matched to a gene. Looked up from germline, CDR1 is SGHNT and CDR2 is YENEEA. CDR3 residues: CASSPGTGGSRTDTQYF. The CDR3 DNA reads TGTGCCAGCAGCCCCGGGACAGGGGGCTCCCGCACAGATACGCAGTATTTT.

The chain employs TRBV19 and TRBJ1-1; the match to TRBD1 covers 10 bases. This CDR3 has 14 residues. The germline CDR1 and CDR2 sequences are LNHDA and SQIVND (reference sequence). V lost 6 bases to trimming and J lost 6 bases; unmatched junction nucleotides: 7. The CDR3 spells CASRSGTGASEAFF. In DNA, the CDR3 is TGTGCCAGTAGGTCCGGGACAGGGGCTTCTGAAGCTTTCTTT.

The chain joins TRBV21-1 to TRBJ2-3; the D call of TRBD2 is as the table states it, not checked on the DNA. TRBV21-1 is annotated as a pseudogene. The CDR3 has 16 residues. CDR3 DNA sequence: TGTGCCAGCAGCTTCCGAATGGGCGGGAACACAGATACGCAGTATTTT. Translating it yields CASSFRMGGNTDTQYF.

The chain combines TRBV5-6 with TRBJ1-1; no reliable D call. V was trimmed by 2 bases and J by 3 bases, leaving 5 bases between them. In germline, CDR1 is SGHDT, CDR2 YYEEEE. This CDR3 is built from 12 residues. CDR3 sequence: CASSFGDTEAFF. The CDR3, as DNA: TGTGCCAGCAGCTTCGGGGACACTGAAGCTTTCTTT.

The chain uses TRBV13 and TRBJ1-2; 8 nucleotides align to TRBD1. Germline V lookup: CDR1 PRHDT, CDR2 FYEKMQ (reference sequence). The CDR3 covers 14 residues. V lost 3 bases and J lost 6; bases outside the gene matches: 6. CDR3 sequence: CASSFPQGGDGYTF. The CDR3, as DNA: TGTGCCAGCAGCTTCCCACAGGGGGGTGATGGCTACACCTTC.

CDR3 DNA sequence: TGTGCCAGCAGCTTGGGGGAGCGTCTCACCGGGGAGCTGTTTTTT. It translates to CASSLGERLTGELFF. The chain links TRBV5-6 to TRBJ2-2, with a weak D call TRBD2 (5 bases). CDR1 is SGHDT and CDR2 is YYEEEE in the germline V gene. The germline V and J ends were trimmed by 0 bases and 4 bases, with 10 bases remaining between them. The CDR3 spans 15 residues. Drawing the rest from reference TRBV5-6 and TRBJ2-2, the complete variable domain is DAGVTQSPTHLIKTRGQQVTLRCSPKSGHDTVSWYQQALGQGPQFIFQYYEEEERQRGNFPDRFSGHQFPNYSSELNVNALLLGDSALYLCASSLGERLTGELFFGEGSRLTVL.

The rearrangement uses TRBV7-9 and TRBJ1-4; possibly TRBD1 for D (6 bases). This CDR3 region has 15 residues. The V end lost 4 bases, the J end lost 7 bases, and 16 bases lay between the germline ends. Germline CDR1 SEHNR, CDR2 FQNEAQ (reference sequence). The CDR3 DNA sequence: TGTGCCAGCAGCTCCGGGGGGCAGGGAGTTGAAAAACTGTTTTTT. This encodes CASSSGGQGVEKLFF.

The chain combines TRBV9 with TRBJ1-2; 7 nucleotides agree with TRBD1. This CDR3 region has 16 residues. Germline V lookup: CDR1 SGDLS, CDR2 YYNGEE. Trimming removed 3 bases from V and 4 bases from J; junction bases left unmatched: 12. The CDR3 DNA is TGTGCCAGCAGCGCCGGTGCAGGGACAGCATCCTATGGCTACACCTTC. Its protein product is CASSAGAGTASYGYTF.

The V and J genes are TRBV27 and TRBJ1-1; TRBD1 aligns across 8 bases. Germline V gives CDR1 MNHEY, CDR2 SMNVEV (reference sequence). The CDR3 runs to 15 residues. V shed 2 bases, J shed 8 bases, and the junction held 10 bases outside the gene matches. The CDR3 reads CASSLRQGARGEAFF. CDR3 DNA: TGTGCCAGCAGTTTACGCCAGGGGGCGCGTGGGGAAGCTTTCTTT.

The CDR3 sequence is CSVMTGTLFGTQYF. The CDR3 region has the DNA TGCAGCGTTATGACAGGGACCCTCTTTGGTACGCAGTATTTT. V usage is TRBV29-1 and J usage is TRBJ2-3, with TRBD1 matching over 7 bases. CDR3 length: 14 residues. Germline lookup yields CDR1 SQVTM and CDR2 ANQGSEA. Unmatched junction bases numbered 13, after V lost 5 bases and J lost 8 bases.

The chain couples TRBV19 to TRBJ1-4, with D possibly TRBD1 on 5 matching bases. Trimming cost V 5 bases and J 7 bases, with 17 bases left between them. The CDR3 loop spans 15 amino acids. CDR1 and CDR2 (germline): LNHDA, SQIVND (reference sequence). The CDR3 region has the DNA TGTGCCAGTAGTGTGGGACTCCTCATAGGTGAAAAACTGTTTTTT. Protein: CASSVGLLIGEKLFF.

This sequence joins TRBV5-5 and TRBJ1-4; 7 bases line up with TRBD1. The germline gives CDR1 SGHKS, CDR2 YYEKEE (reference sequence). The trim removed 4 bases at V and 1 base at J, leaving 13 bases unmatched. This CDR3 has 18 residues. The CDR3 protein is CASSGRPGQTITNEKLFF. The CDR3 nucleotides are TGTGCCAGCAGCGGGAGACCGGGACAGACTATAACTAATGAAAAACTGTTTTTT.

The CDR3 nucleotides are TGTGCCAGCAGCCCTCCGGGGACAGGGGGCTACAATGAGCAGTTCTTC. Translated, it gives CASSPPGTGGYNEQFF. J is TRBJ2-1 and V is TRBV7-2; 11 bases map to TRBD1. From germline, CDR1 is SGHTA and CDR2 FQGNSA. J was trimmed by 3 bases and V by 5 bases; bases with no gene match: 6. The CDR3 is 16 amino acids.

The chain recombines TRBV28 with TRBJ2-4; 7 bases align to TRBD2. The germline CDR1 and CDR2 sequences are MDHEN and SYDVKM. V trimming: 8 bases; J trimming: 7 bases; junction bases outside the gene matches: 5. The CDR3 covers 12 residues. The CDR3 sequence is CASSGGVNIQYF. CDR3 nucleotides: TGTGCCAGCTCTGGGGGGGTGAACATTCAGTACTTC.

CDR3 protein: CASSSTPSRNTEAFF. The CDR3 nucleotides read TGTGCCAGCAGTTCTACACCTAGCCGGAACACTGAAGCTTTCTTT. V and J are TRBV27 and TRBJ1-1; unclear D gene. The V and J ends lost 4 bases and 1 base respectively, with 13 bases between them. The CDR3 is 15 amino acids. Germline V lookup: CDR1 MNHEY, CDR2 SMNVEV (reference sequence).

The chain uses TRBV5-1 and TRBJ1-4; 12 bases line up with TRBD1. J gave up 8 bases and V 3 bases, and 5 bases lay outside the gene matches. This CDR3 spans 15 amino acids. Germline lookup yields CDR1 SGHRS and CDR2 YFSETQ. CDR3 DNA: TGCGCCAGCAGCTCGGGACAGGGGGCGAACGAAAAACTGTTTTTT. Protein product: CASSSGQGANEKLFF.

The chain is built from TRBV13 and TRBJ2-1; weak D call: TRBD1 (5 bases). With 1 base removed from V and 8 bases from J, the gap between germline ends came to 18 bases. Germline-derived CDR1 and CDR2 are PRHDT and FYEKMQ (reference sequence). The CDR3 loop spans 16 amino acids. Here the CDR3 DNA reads TGTGCCAGCAGCTTAGAAGGGGCTCGGGTCGGGTATGAGCAGTTCTTC. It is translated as CASSLEGARVGYEQFF. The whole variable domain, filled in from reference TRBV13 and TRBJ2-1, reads AAGVIQSPRHLIKEKRETATLKCYPIPRHDTVYWYQQGPGQDPQFLISFYEKMQSDKGSIPDRFSAQQFSDYHSELNMSSLELGDSALYFCASSLEGARVGYEQFFGPGTRLTVL.

In nucleotides, the CDR3 is TGCGCCAGCAGCTTGGGCCCCGGGACTAGCCATCACACAGATACGCAGTATTTT. Protein sequence: CASSLGPGTSHHTDTQYF. The rearrangement links TRBV5-1 to TRBJ2-3, with 9 positions matching TRBD2. With 0 bases clipped from V and 2 bases from J, the junction kept 10 bases outside the gene matches. The germline CDR1 and CDR2 sequences are SGHRS and YFSETQ. The CDR3 has 18 amino acids.

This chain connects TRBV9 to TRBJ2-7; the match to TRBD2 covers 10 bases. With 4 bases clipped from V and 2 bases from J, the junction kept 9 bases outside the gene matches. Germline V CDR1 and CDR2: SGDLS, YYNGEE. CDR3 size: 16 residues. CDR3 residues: CASSPRLAGSTYEQYF. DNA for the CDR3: TGTGCCAGCAGCCCCCGACTAGCGGGTTCCACCTACGAGCAGTACTTC.

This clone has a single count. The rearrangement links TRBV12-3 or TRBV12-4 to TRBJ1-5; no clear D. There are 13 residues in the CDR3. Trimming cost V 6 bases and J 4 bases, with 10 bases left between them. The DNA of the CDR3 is TGTGCCAGCAGAACAAACCAGAATCAGCCCCAGCATTTT. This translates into CASRTNQNQPQHF.

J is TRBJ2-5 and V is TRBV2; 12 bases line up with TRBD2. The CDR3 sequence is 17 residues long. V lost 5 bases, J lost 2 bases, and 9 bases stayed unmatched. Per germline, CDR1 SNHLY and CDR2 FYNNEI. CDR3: CASSRWTSGETQETQYF. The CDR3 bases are TGTGCCAGCAGTCGTTGGACTAGCGGGGAGACACAAGAGACCCAGTACTTC.

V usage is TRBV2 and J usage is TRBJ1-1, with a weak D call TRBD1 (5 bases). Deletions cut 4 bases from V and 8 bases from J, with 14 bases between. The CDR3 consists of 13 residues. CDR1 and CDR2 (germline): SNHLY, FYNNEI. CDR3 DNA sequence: TGTGCCAGCAGTGGGGGGACTCCACCCGAAGCTTTCTTT. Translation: CASSGGTPPEAFF.

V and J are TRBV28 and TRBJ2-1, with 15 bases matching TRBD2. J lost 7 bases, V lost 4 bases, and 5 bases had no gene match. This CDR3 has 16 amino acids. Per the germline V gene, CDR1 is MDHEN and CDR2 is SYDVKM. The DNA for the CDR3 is TGTGCCAGCAGTTCCCAAGGGACTAGCGGGAGGAATGAGCAGTTCTTC. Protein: CASSSQGTSGRNEQFF.

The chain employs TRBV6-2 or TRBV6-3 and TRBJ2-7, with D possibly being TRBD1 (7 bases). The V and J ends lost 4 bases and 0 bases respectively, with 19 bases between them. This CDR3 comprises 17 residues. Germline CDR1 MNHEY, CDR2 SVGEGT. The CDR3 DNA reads TGTGCCAGCAGTTCCCTCCCAGGGGGGCTGAGCTCCTACGAGCAGTACTTC. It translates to CASSSLPGGLSSYEQYF.

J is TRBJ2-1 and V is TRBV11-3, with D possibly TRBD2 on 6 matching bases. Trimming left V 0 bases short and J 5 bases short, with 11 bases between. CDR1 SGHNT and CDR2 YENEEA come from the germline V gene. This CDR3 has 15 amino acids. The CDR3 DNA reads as TGTGCCAGCAGCTTAGATAGCGGCCACGACAATGAGCAGTTCTTC. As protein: CASSLDSGHDNEQFF.